The clone carrying this T cell receptor (beta chain) was detected only once. Antigen unknown. Genomic DNA (from each subset) was split evenly across several immunoSEQ plates. Only in-frame clones appear in the TCRdb table, and some are missing; sequencing was by immunoSEQ multiplex PCR. The table records about 1.4 million clones, around 97% of them present only once. This entry is derived from a study of shared clonotypes between healthy human individuals. Overall study context: Researchers assigned three CD4 naive, three CD4 memory, two CD8 naive and one CD8 memory plate to each donor. Study-level results: In the sorted subsets, rarefaction showed sequencing was incomplete despite large depth. Across a handful of donors, naive CD4 shared 4.5% to 6%, naive CD8 3.5% to 4%, memory CD4 about 2.5%, memory CD8 roughly 0.37%.

The CDR3 spans 17 residues. Germline V CDR1 and CDR2: LGHNA, YNFKEQ. Unmatched junction bases numbered 8, after V lost 3 bases and J lost 2 bases. The chain carries TRBV4-2 and TRBJ2-2; 8 positions agree with TRBD2. The material sequenced was naive CD4+ T cells sorted from blood. Stated subset: CD45RA+ positively selected. The TCR sequence derives from a man younger than 45 in good health. CDR3 protein: CASSHAGGLANTGELFF. The CDR3 DNA sequence: TGTGCCAGCAGCCATGCGGGAGGCCTTGCAAACACCGGGGAGCTGTTTTTT.